This record covers a single TCR beta chain. The source of the sample is a study of cytomegalovirus exposure and HLA in healthy donors. Primers: 60 Vbeta forward and 13 Jbeta reverse. Some clones are missing from TCRdb's copy, which holds only in-frame ones; the method was immunoSEQ multiplex PCR. The data contain roughly 180,000 clones, roughly 77% of them singletons. This CDR3 is built from 16 residues. The V end was cut by 3 bases, the J end by 6 bases, with 21 bases between. Germline CDR1 reads SGDLS; CDR2 reads YYNGEE. The source material was PBMCs. The receptor's source is a woman in her thirties or forties in good health and CMV-seropositive. The chain is built from TRBV9 and TRBJ1-2, with D unresolved. The CDR3 sequence is CASSAISGSAGNGYTF. Here the CDR3 DNA reads TGTGCCAGCAGCGCGATTTCAGGTTCAGCGGGGAATGGCTACACCTTC.